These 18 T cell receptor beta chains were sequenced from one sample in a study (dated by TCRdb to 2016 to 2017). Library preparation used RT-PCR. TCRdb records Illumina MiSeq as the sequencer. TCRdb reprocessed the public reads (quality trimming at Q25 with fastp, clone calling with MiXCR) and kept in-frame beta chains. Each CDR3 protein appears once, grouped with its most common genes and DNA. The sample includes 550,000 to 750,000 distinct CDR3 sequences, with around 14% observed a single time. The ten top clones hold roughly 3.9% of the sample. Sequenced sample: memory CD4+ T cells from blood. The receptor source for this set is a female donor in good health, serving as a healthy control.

The CDR3 loop is CSAGRTGGGYQPQHF. The CDR3 bases are TGCAGTGCTGGTAGGACAGGGGGGGGATATCAGCCCCAGCATTTT. V is TRBV20-1 and J is TRBJ1-5, with 10 positions matching TRBD1. CDR3 length: 15 residues. After removal of 5 bases from V and 5 bases from J, the junction contained 9 bases not matched to a gene. Germline values: CDR1 DFQATT, CDR2 SNEGSKA (reference sequence).

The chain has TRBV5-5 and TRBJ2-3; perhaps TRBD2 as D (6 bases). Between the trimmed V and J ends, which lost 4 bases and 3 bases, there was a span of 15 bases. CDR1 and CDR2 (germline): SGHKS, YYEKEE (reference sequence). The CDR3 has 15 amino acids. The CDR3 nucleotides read TGTGCCAGCAGCCCCCCCCCGGCGGGGACAGATACGCAGTATTTT. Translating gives CASSPPPAGTDTQYF.

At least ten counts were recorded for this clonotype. Here the CDR3 reads CASSLPGGGEQYF. CDR3 nucleotide sequence: TGTGCCAGCAGCTTACCCGGGGGTGGCGAGCAGTACTTC. This chain uses TRBV7-3 with TRBJ2-7, with D possibly TRBD2 on 6 matching bases. Germline CDR1 SGHTA, CDR2 FQGTGA. The CDR3 totals 13 residues. V was trimmed by 2 bases and J by 6 bases, leaving 11 bases between them.

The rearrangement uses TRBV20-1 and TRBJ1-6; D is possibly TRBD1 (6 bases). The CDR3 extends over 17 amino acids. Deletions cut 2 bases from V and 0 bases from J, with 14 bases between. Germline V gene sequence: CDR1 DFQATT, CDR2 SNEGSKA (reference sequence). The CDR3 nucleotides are TGCAGTGCTAGAACCCAGACAGGTCGCTCCTATAATTCACCCCTCCACTTT. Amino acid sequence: CSARTQTGRSYNSPLHF.

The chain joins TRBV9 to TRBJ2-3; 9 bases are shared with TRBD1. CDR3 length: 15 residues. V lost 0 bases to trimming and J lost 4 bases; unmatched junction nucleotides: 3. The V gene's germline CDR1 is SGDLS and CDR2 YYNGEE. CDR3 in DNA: TGTGCCAGCAGCGTAGTAGGGACAGGGTCAGATACGCAGTATTTT. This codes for CASSVVGTGSDTQYF.

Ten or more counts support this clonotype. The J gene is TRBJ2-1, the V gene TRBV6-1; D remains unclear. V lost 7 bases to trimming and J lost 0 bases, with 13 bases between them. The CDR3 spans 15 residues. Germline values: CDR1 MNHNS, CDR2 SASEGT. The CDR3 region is CASTAERLSYNEQFF. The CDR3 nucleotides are TGTGCCAGCACCGCCGAGCGCCTCTCCTACAATGAGCAGTTCTTC.

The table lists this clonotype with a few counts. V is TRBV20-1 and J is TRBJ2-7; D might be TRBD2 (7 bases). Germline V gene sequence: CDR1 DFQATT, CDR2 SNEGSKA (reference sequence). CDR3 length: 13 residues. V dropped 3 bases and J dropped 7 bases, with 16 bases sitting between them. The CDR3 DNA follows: TGCAGTGCTAGGTGGGGGGGCGCGGAGGAGCAGTACTTC. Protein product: CSARWGGAEEQYF.

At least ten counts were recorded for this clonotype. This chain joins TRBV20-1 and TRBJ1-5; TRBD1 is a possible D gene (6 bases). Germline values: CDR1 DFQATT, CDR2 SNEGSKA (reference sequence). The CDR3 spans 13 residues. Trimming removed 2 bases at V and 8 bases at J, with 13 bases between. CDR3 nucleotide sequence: TGCAGTGCTAGACAGGGGTCAACTGAGCCCCAGCATTTT. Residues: CSARQGSTEPQHF.

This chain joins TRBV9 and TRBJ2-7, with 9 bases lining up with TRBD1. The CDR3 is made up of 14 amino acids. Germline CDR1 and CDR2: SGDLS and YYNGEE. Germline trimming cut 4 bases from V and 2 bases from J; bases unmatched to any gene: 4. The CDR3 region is CASSRGDRAYEQYF. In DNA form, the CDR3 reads TGTGCCAGCAGCAGAGGGGACAGGGCCTACGAGCAGTACTTC.

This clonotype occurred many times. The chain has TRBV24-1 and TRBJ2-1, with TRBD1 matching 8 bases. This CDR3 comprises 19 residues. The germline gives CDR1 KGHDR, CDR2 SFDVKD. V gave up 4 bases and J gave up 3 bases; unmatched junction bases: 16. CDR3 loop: CATSDDRPAQGAIYNEQFF. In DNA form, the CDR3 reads TGTGCCACCAGTGACGATCGCCCAGCCCAGGGGGCGATCTACAATGAGCAGTTCTTC.

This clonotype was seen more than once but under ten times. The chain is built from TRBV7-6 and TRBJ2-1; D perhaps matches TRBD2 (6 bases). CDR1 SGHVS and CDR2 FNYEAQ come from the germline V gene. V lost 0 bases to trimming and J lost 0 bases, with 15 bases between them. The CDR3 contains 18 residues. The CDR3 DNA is TGTGCCAGCAGCTTAGCGTGGCGGGGCCGGAGCTCCTACAATGAGCAGTTCTTC. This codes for CASSLAWRGRSSYNEQFF. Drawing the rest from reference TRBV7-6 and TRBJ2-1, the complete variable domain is GAGVSQSPRYKVTKRGQDVALRCDPISGHVSLYWYRQALGQGPEFLTYFNYEAQQDKSGLPNDRFSAERPEGSISTLTIQRTEQRDSAMYRCASSLAWRGRSSYNEQFFGPGTRLTVL.

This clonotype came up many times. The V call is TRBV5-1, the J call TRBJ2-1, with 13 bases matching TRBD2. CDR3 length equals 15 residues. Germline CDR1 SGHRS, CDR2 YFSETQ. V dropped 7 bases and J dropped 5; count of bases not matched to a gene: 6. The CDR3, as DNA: TGCGCCAGCTTCCCCGGGACTAGCGGGAACAATGAGCAGTTCTTC. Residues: CASFPGTSGNNEQFF.

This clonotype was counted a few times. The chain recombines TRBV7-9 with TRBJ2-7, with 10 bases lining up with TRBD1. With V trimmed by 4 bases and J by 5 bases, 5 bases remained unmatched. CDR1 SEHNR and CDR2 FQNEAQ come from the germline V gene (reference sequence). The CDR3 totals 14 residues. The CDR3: CASSYGTGEHEQYF. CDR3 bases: TGTGCCAGCAGCTATGGGACAGGGGAGCACGAGCAGTACTTC.

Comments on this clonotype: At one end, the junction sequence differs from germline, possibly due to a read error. The CDR3 spells CSAETLAGYSRGTEELFF. CDR3 sequence (DNA): TGCAGTGCTGAAACACTAGCGGGGTACTCTCGAGGGACCGAGGAGCTGTTTTTT. The chain recombines TRBV20-1 with TRBJ2-2, with 10 bases fitting TRBD2. The germline CDR1 and CDR2 sequences are DFQATT and SNEGSKA (reference sequence). This CDR3 spans 18 amino acids.

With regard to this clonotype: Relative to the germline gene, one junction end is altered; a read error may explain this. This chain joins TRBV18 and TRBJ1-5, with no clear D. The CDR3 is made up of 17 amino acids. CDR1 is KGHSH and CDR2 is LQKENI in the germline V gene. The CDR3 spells CVSSPIRASDSNQPQHF. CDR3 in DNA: TGTGTCAGCTCACCAATACGAGCATCTGATAGCAATCAGCCCCAGCATTTT.

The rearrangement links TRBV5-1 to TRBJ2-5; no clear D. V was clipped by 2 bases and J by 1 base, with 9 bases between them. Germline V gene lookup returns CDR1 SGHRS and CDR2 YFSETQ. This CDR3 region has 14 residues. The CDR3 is CASSLSWGQETQYF. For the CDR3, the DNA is TGCGCCAGCAGCTTATCATGGGGCCAAGAGACCCAGTACTTC.

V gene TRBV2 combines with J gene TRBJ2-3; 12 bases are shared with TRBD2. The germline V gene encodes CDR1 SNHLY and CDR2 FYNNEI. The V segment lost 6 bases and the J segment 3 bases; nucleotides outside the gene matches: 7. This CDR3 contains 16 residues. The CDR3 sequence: CASRLTSGGTTDTQYF. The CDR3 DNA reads TGTGCCAGCAGGCTAACTAGCGGGGGGACTACAGATACGCAGTATTTT.

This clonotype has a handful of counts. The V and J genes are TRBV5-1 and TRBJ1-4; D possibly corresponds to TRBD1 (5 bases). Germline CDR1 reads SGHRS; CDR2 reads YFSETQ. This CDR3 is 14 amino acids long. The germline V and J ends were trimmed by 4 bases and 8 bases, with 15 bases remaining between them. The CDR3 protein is CASSAQGGYEKLFF. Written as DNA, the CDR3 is TGCGCCAGCAGCGCCCAGGGAGGGTACGAAAAACTGTTTTTT. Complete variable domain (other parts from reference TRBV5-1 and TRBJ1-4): KAGVTQTPRYLIKTRGQQVTLSCSPISGHRSVSWYQQTPGQGLQFLFEYFSETQRNKGNFPGRFSGRQFSNSRSEMNVSTLELGDSALYLCASSAQGGYEKLFFGSGTQLSVL.